This T cell receptor (beta chain) emerged from a study of blood T cell repertoires in COVID-19. Study overall: Donors in Cohort 3 who had recovered were those with two negative PCRs, healthcare professional clearance, or resolution of their symptoms.

V was cut by 2 bases and J by 4 bases, with 8 bases left in between. The CDR3 has 13 amino acids. Per the study methods: Amplification of reference gene primers provided the estimated nucleated cell counts. Profiled with immunoSEQ multiplex PCR; TCRdb holds only in-frame clones, not every one. V and J calls plus clone size are reproduced from that table; the DNA served to infer D and trimming. This sample carries 200,000 to 250,000 clones, less than 90% of them seen once, and the ten largest clones take 3% to 3.5%. In regard to this clone: The same CDR3 arises from other DNA sequences in this sample as well.

Participant-reported clinical history was the basis for cohort assignment. Sequenced material: PBMCs or T cells enriched from blood (not recorded which). The chain is built from TRBV12-3 or TRBV12-4 and TRBJ1-1, with TRBD1 as a possible D gene (6 bases). This receptor was taken from a woman in her forties or fifties in a cohort exposed to, infected with or recovered from COVID-19 (not recorded which). Written as DNA, the CDR3 is TGTGCCAGCAGTTTAAGAGGGGGCACTGAAGCTTTCTTT. Its protein is CASSLRGGTEAFF.